Listed below are T cell receptor beta chains from one sample, sequenced in a study of CD8+ T cells in alopecia areata. Profiled with immunoSEQ multiplex PCR; TCRdb holds only in-frame clones, not every one. The sample holds approximately 210,000 clones, approximately 61% seen once. The source was CD4+ T cells sorted from blood, collected at week 24, from a patient treated with tofacitinib. The receptors come from a human donor with alopecia areata. Each CDR3 is given with its conserved first and last residue. D genes are given only for firm matches. Expanded clones get a size class; other rows say once, few or many, or leave the size out.

clone size,D gene,J gene,V gene,CDR3 DNA,CDR3 protein
-,-,TRBJ1-5,TRBV5-6,TGTGCCAGCAGCTTGGCAGGGATTGGGGACAATCAGCCCCAGCATTTT,CASSLAGIGDNQPQHF
-,-,TRBJ2-3,TRBV20-1,TGCAGTGCTTCCCGGGACCAGGGGTATTTT,CSASRDQGYF
-,-,TRBJ1-6,TRBV6-1,TGTGCCAGCAGTGAAGAGGTTATAGCACCCCTCCACTTT,CASSEEVIAPLHF
-,TRBD1,TRBJ1-5,TRBV19,TGTGCCAGTACTATCAGGACAGGGGGTCAGCCCCAGCATTTT,CASTIRTGGQPQHF
-,-,TRBJ2-2,TRBV13,TGTGCCAGCAGCTTTCCCACCGGGCGGGGGCCTAACACCGGGGAGCTGTTTTTT,CASSFPTGRGPNTGELFF
-,TRBD1,TRBJ2-6,TRBV11-2,TGTGCCAGCAGTCTCACGACAGGGCCCCACTCTGGGGCCAACGTCCTGACTTTC,CASSLTTGPHSGANVLTF
few,-,TRBJ1-5,TRBV6-1,TGTGCCAGCAGTGAATCGAGACTAGGGTTCAATCAGCCCCAGCATTTT,CASSESRLGFNQPQHF
-,TRBD2,TRBJ2-3,TRBV27,TGTGCCAGCAGCTCTAGCGGGGGGGCGTTTACAGATACGCAGTATTTT,CASSSSGGAFTDTQYF
-,TRBD1,TRBJ1-1,TRBV5-1,TGCGCCAGCAGCCCGAGACAGGGGTTGAATTCGAACACTGAAGCTTTCTTT,CASSPRQGLNSNTEAFF
-,-,TRBJ1-2,TRBV27,TGTGCCAGCAGTTTTGGCGACAAGAATTATGGCTACACCTTC,CASSFGDKNYGYTF
-,-,TRBJ1-2,TRBV30,TGTGCCTGGAGTTTTAGAGGGGGGGAAGGCTACACCTTC,CAWSFRGGEGYTF
-,-,TRBJ1-1,TRBV5-1,TGCGCCAGCAGCTTACCGAACACTGAAGCTTTCTTT,CASSLPNTEAFF
-,-,TRBJ1-1,TRBV20-1,TGCAGTCCAGGCCTCACTGAAGCTTTCTTT,CSPGLTEAFF
-,-,TRBJ2-1,TRBV29-1,TGCAGCGTTGAAGACCAACAGGGTTCGGGGAATGAGCAGTTCTTC,CSVEDQQGSGNEQFF
-,-,TRBJ1-6,TRBV30,TGTGCCTGGAGTGAGGGGACACCTCTTTATAATTCACCCCTCCACTTT,CAWSEGTPLYNSPLHF
many,-,TRBJ2-7,TRBV18,TGTGCCAGCTCAACGAGCAGGGGCGAGCAGTACTTC,CASSTSRGEQYF
-,-,TRBJ2-1,TRBV20-1,TGCAGTGCTAGTAGCGATGAGCAGTTCTTC,CSASSDEQFF
-,-,TRBJ1-5,TRBV10-3,TGTGCCATCAGTGAGTCGTGGACAGACAATCAGCCCCAGCATTTT,CAISESWTDNQPQHF
few,-,TRBJ2-2,TRBV7-3,TGTGCCAGCAGCTTAAGCCGGGCCCCCGGGGAGCTGTTTTTT,CASSLSRAPGELFF
-,-,TRBJ2-5,TRBV11-2,TGTGCCAGCAGCTTAGCCCATCTGGGGGAGACCCAGTACTTC,CASSLAHLGETQYF
-,TRBD1,TRBJ1-2,TRBV27,TGTGCCAGCAGACCTCAGGGGGGCCGGGGTAACTATGGCTACACCTTC,CASRPQGGRGNYGYTF
-,TRBD2,TRBJ2-3,TRBV7-3,TGTGCCAGCAGCAGACGGGGGGATAGTGATACGCAGTATTTT,CASSRRGDSDTQYF
few,-,TRBJ2-7,TRBV29-1,TGCAGCGTTGGCTACAGCCTCAATACCTACGAGCAGTACTTC,CSVGYSLNTYEQYF
once,-,TRBJ2-1,TRBV4-3,TGCGCCAGCAGCCCTCAGCTAGCCAACAATGAGCAGTTCTTC,CASSPQLANNEQFF
-,TRBD1,TRBJ1-5,TRBV19,TGTGCCAGTAGTACACTCCCACAGGGGCATAGCAATCAGCCCCAGCATTTT,CASSTLPQGHSNQPQHF
-,-,TRBJ1-4,TRBV4-3,TGCGCCAGCAGCCAAGGTGTGGCTGAAAAACTGTTTTTT,CASSQGVAEKLFF
-,TRBD1,TRBJ2-4,TRBV6-5,TGTGCCAGCACTGCCTCAGGGGACAGCGTCCGACATCGCTTC,CASTASGDSVRHRF
few,-,TRBJ2-5,TRBV29-1,TGCAGCGTTGAAGATCGGACCCGGCAAGAGACCCAGTACTTC,CSVEDRTRQETQYF
-,TRBD1,TRBJ1-2,TRBV25-1,TGTGCCAGCAGTCCCTCCCACCGGGACAGCTATGGCTACACCTTC,CASSPSHRDSYGYTF
-,TRBD1,TRBJ1-1,TRBV20-1,TGCAGTGCGGCTGCCGACAGGGTGGCTTTCTTT,CSAAADRVAFF
-,-,TRBJ1-6,TRBV19,TGTGCCAGTAGTACCACAGGTGCACCCCTCCACTTT,CASSTTGAPLHF
-,TRBD1,TRBJ2-7,TRBV29-1,TGCAGCGCGAGACAGGGGGCCCACGAGCAGTACTTC,CSARQGAHEQYF
once,-,TRBJ2-4,TRBV29-1,TGCAGCGTTGTGTTTCCGGGACCAAAAAACATTCAGTACTTC,CSVVFPGPKNIQYF
-,-,TRBJ2-3,TRBV18,TGTGCCAGCTCACCACCCCGGGTAGATACGCAGTATTTT,CASSPPRVDTQYF
-,-,TRBJ2-1,TRBV5-6,TGTGCCAGCAGCTTGTCGAATGAGCAGTTCTTC,CASSLSNEQFF
-,-,TRBJ1-1,TRBV29-1,TGCAGCGGCTGGATGAACACTGAAGCTTTCTTT,CSGWMNTEAFF
few,TRBD1,TRBJ1-1,TRBV5-1,TGCGCCAGCCGGGACAGGGACACTGAAGCTTTCTTT,CASRDRDTEAFF
-,-,TRBJ2-7,TRBV9,TGTGCCAGCAGCGTAGGACAGGGAGGGTACGAGCAGTACTTC,CASSVGQGGYEQYF
once,TRBD1,TRBJ1-5,TRBV4-3,TGCGCCAGCAGCCAAGCAGTCAGCGGGACAGGCAATCAGCCCCAGCATTTT,CASSQAVSGTGNQPQHF
-,TRBD1,TRBJ1-5,TRBV7-2,TGTGCCAGCAGCGAACAGGGGATGACCCAGCATTTT,CASSEQGMTQHF
-,-,TRBJ1-2,TRBV29-1,TGCAGCGTAGGCAGGGCATACGATGGCTACACCTTC,CSVGRAYDGYTF
-,-,TRBJ1-1,TRBV29-1,TGCAGCGCCCTAGACATTTCTGAAGCTTTCTTT,CSALDISEAFF
-,-,TRBJ2-5,TRBV9,TGTGCCAGCAGCGTCTCCGTTGGGGCCCAGTACTTC,CASSVSVGAQYF
-,TRBD1,TRBJ2-4,TRBV5-1,TGCGCCAGCAGAGGGACAGGGGGAGAAAACATTCAGTACTTC,CASRGTGGENIQYF
once,TRBD1,TRBJ1-6,TRBV5-1,TGCGCCAGCAGCCTGGACAGGGGTAATTCACCCCTCCACTTT,CASSLDRGNSPLHF
few,-,TRBJ2-7,TRBV10-1,TGCGCCAGCAGTCAGGCGTCCTCCTACGAGCAGTACTTC,CASSQASSYEQYF
once,-,TRBJ1-2,TRBV29-1,TGCAGCGCATCGTACTCACAAAATGGCTACACCTTC,CSASYSQNGYTF
-,TRBD1,TRBJ1-6,TRBV30,TGTGCCTGGAGTGCGGGACAGGGGAATTCACCCCTCCACTTT,CAWSAGQGNSPLHF
few,-,TRBJ2-2,TRBV7-7,TGTGCCAGCAGCCCTCTAGTCACCGGGGAGCTGTTTTTT,CASSPLVTGELFF
few,TRBD2,TRBJ2-3,TRBV10-3,TGTGCCATCAGTGAAACGGGACTAGCGGGGGGGCCCTATACGCAGTATTTT,CAISETGLAGGPYTQYF
-,-,TRBJ1-1,TRBV20-1,TGCAGTGCTAGAGATTTGGACCAAGCTTTCTTT,CSARDLDQAFF
-,-,TRBJ1-1,TRBV5-1,TGCGCCAGCAGCCAATACATTGAGGGAACTGAAGCTTTCTTT,CASSQYIEGTEAFF
-,-,TRBJ1-5,TRBV12-5,TGTGCTAGTGGTTGGGGGACTGACAATCAGCCCCAGCATTTT,CASGWGTDNQPQHF